This paragraph covers one T cell receptor (beta chain) sequence. V lost 4 bases, J lost 2 bases, and 16 bases lay in between. The CDR3 is 16 amino acids. CDR1 is LGHNA, CDR2 YNFKEQ, per germline. This specimen belongs to a study of blood T cell repertoires in COVID-19. Overall study context: From T cells, B-cell-depleted T cells, or PBMCs came the material, which was cDNA or gDNA.

Only in-frame clones appear in the TCRdb table, and some are missing; sequencing was by immunoSEQ multiplex PCR. The sample lists 120,000 or so clones, approximately 85% seen once, with 17% in the top ten. The Seattle patients, enrolled during active infection, were followed longitudinally. The sequencing input was peripheral blood. The TCR originated in a man younger than 40 with COVID-19, enrolled during active disease. The V and J genes are TRBV4-2 and TRBJ2-3, with D tentatively TRBD1 (7 bases). The DNA for the CDR3 is TGTGCCAGCAGCCGTACCAGGGGGGCTGACACAGATACGCAGTATTTT. It specifies CASSRTRGADTDTQYF.